One sample yielded the 3 T cell receptor beta chains listed below, sequenced in a study of cytomegalovirus exposure and HLA in healthy donors. Primers for the PCR totalled 60 Vbeta and 13 Jbeta. The assay was immunoSEQ multiplex PCR, and TCRdb's table has in-frame clones only and misses some. Of 150,000 to 200,000 clones in the sample, 77% were seen once. Material for sequencing was PBMCs. The origin of the receptors is a woman aged 30 to 39 in good health and CMV-seronegative.

The rearrangement uses TRBV28 and TRBJ1-5; TRBD1 aligns across 10 bases. Germline loops: CDR1 MDHEN, CDR2 SYDVKM. Trimming at V came to 6 bases and at J to 2 bases, leaving 4 bases not matched to a gene. The CDR3 totals 15 residues. This CDR3 reads CASSRDRGGNQPQHF. CDR3 DNA: TGTGCCAGCAGCAGGGACAGGGGCGGCAATCAGCCCCAGCATTTT.

The count of this clone is one. The genes are TRBV27 and TRBJ2-3, with 8 nucleotides matching TRBD2. Germline V lookup: CDR1 MNHEY, CDR2 SMNVEV (reference sequence). The CDR3 spans 13 residues. Trimming at V came to 6 bases and at J to 6 bases, leaving 5 bases not matched to a gene. The CDR3 sequence: CASRGAGGDTQYF. For the CDR3, the DNA is TGTGCCAGCAGGGGGGCGGGAGGCGATACGCAGTATTTT.

This rearrangement joins TRBV14 to TRBJ2-4, with D perhaps matching TRBD1 (5 bases). The CDR3 runs 13 residues. Looked up from germline, CDR1 is SGHDN and CDR2 is FVKESK. Between the trimmed V and J ends, which lost 1 base and 9 bases, there was a span of 10 bases. The CDR3 region is CASSQAGLRIQYF. The CDR3, as DNA: TGTGCCAGCAGCCAAGCAGGGCTTCGCATTCAGTACTTC.